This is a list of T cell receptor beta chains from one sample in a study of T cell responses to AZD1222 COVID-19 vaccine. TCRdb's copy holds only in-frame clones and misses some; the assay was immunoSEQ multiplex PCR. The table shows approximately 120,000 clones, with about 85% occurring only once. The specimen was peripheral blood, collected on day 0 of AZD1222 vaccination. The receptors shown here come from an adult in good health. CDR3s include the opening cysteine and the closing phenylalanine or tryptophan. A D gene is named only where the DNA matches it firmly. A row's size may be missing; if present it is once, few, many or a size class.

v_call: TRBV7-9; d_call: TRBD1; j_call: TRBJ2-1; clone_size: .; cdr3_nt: TGTGCCAGCAGCATCGGACAGGGGCAGAATGAGCAGTTCTTC; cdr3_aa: CASSIGQGQNEQFF
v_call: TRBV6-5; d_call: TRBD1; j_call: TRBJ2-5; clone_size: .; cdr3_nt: TGTGCCAGCAGCCGACAGGGTCCGACCCAGTACTTC; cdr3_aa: CASSRQGPTQYF
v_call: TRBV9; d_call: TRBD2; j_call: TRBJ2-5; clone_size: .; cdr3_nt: TGTGCCAGCAGCGTAGGCGCGGGAGGGCCCGGTCTCGAGACCCAGTACTTC; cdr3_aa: CASSVGAGGPGLETQYF
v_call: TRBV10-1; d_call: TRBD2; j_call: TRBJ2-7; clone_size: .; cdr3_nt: TGCGCCAGCAGTGAGTCTGGCGGGAGCGGTCCCCACGAGCAGTACTTC; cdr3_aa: CASSESGGSGPHEQYF
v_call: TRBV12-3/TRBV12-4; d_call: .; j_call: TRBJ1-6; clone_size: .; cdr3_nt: TGTGCCAGCACGGGACTAGGGAATTCACCCCTCCACTTT; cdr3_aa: CASTGLGNSPLHF
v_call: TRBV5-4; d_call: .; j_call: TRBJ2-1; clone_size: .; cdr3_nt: TGTGCCAGCAGCTTGCCCGGGACACAGTACAATGAGCAGTTCTTC; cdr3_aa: CASSLPGTQYNEQFF
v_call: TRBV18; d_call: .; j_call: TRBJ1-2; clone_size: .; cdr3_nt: TGTGCCAGCTCACCCTACGCACAGCTAGATGGCTACACCTTC; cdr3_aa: CASSPYAQLDGYTF
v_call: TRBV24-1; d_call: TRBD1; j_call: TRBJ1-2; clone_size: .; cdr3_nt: TGTGCCACCAGTGATTCCCCCGGGACAGGGAATGGTGGCTACACCTTC; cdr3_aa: CATSDSPGTGNGGYTF
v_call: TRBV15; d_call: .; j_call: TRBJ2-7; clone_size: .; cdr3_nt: TGTGCCACCAGCAGAGATCGGCAGGGGGGCTACGAGCAGTACTTC; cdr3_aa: CATSRDRQGGYEQYF
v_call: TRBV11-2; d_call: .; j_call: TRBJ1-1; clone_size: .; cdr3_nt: TGTGCCAGCAGTTCGCAGGGTTACACTGAAGCTTTCTTT; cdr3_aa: CASSSQGYTEAFF
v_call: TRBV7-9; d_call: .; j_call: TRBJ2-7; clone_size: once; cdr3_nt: TGTGCCAGCAGCCCGACCCCCCTGAGGGACGAGCAGTACTTC; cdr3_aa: CASSPTPLRDEQYF
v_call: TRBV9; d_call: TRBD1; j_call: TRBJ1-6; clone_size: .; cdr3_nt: TGTGCCAGCAGCGCCGACCTACTCCGGGACAGGGCTTCACCCCTCCACTTT; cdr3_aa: CASSADLLRDRASPLHF
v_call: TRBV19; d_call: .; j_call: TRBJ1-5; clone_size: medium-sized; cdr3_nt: TGTGCCAGTAGGGGTAGCAATCAGCCCCAGCATTTT; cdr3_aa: CASRGSNQPQHF
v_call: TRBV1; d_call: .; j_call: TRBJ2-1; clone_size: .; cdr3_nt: TGCACCAGCAGCCAAGATTCCCCCACTAGCGGGAGTATATGCTACAATGAGCAGTTCTTC; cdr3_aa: CTSSQDSPTSGSICYNEQFF
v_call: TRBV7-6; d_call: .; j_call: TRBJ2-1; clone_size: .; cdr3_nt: TGTGCCAGCAGCTTACTAGGACGGGCGCAGTTCTTC; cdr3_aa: CASSLLGRAQFF
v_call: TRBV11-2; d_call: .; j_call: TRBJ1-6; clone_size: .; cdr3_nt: TGTGCCAGCCGGGGGGGAGCACCCCTCCACTTT; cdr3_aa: CASRGGAPLHF
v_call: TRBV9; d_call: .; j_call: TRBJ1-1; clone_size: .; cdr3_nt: TGTGCCAGCAGCGTAGAAAGTATGAACACTGAAGCTTTCTTT; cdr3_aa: CASSVESMNTEAFF
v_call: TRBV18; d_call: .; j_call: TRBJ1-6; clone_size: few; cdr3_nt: TGTGCCAGCTCACCAGCGGGCCCGAATTCACCCCTCCACTTT; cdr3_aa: CASSPAGPNSPLHF
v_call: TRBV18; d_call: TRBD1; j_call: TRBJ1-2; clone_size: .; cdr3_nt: TGTGCCAGCTCATCCTCTTCCGGGACAGAGCACTATGGCTACACCTTC; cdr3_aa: CASSSSSGTEHYGYTF
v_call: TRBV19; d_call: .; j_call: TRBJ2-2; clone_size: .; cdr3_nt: TGTGCCAGTAGGGACTACTCGAACACCGGGGAGCTGTTTTTT; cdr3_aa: CASRDYSNTGELFF
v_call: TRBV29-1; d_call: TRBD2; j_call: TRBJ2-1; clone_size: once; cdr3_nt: TGCAGCGCCCCTCGGCCGGGGGCGGGGGGCAATGAGCAGTTCTTC; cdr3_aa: CSAPRPGAGGNEQFF
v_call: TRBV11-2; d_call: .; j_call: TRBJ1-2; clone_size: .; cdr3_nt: TGTGCCAGCAGCTTAGAGGGGGGCTATGGCTACACCTTC; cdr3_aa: CASSLEGGYGYTF
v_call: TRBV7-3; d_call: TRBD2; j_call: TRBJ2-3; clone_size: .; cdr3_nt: TGTGCCAGCAGTGCAACTAGCGGGAGATCAGATACGCAGTATTTT; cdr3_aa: CASSATSGRSDTQYF
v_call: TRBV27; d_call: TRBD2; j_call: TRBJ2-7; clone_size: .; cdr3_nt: TGTGCCAGCAGGGGGACTAGCGGGAGTTACGAGCAGTACTTC; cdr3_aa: CASRGTSGSYEQYF
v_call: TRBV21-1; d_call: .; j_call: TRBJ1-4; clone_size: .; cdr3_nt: TGTGCCAGCATAACAGGGTTTTGGGAAAAACTGTTTTTT; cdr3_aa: CASITGFWEKLFF
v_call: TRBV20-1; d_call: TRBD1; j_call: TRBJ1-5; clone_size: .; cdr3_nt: TGCAGTGCTAGTAACAGGGGGAAAGGTCAGCCCCAGCATTTT; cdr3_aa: CSASNRGKGQPQHF
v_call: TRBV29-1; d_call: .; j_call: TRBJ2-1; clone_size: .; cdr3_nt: TGCAGCGCCGGGACTGACCCCTACAATGAGCAGTTCTTC; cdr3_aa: CSAGTDPYNEQFF
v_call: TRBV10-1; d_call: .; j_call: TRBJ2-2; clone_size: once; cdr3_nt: TGCGCCAGCAGTGTGGCGGACACCGGGGAGCTGTTTTTT; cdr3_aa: CASSVADTGELFF
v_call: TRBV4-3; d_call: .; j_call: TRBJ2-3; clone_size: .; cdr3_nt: TGCGCCAGCAGCCCTATAGAGTCCCACCCGGATACGCAGTATTTT; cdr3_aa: CASSPIESHPDTQYF
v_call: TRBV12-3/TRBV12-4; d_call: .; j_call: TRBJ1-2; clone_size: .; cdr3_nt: TGTGCCAGCACCGTGGGAGGGTTCTATGGCTACACCTTC; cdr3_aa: CASTVGGFYGYTF
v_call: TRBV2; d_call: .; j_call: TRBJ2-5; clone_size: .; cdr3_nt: TGTGCCAGCAGTCTCCGGGCGGGAGAGACCCAGTACTTC; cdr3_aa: CASSLRAGETQYF
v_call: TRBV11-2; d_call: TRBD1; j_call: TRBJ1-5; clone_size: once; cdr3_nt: TGTGCCAGCAGCGGGGGACAGGGAAGTTATAGCAATCAGCCCCAGCATTTT; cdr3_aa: CASSGGQGSYSNQPQHF
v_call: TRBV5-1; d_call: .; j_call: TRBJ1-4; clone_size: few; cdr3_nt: TGCGCCAGCAGCTTGAACAGCCTAGCAACTAATGAAAAACTGTTTTTT; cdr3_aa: CASSLNSLATNEKLFF
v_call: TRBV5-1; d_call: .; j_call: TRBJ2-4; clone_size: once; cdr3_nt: TGCGCCAGCAGCTTGGAACTCAAAAACATTCAGTACTTC; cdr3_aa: CASSLELKNIQYF
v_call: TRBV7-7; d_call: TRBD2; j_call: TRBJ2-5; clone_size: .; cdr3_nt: TGTGCTAGCAGCCAACGGGGGGGCCTCGAAGAGACCCAGTACTTC; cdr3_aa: CASSQRGGLEETQYF
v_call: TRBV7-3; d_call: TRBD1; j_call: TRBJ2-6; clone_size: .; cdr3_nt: TGTGCCAGCAGCTTAACACCGGTCAGGGGGTCTGGGGCCAACGTCCTGACTTTC; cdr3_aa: CASSLTPVRGSGANVLTF
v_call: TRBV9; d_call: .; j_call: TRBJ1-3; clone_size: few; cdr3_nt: TGTGCCAGCAGCGTAGCAGGGCCCCCCTCTGGAAACACCATATATTTT; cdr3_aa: CASSVAGPPSGNTIYF
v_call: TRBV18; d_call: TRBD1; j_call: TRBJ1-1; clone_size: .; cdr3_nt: TGTGCCAGCTCACCCGGGACAGGGGGATTTCATAACACTGAAGCTTTCTTT; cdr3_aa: CASSPGTGGFHNTEAFF
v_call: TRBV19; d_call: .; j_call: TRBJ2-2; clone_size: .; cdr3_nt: TGTGCCAGTAGTAGGACAGGGAGGGACACCGGGGAGCTGTTTTTT; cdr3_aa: CASSRTGRDTGELFF
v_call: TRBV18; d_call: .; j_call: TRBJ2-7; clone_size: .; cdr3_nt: TGTGCCAGCTCACCATCCCTCGACGAGCAGTACTTC; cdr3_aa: CASSPSLDEQYF
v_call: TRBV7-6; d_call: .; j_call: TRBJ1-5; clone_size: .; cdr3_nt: TGTGCCAGCAGCTTAGGCGGCCGGAGGGTAGGGCAGCCCCAGCATTTT; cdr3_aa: CASSLGGRRVGQPQHF
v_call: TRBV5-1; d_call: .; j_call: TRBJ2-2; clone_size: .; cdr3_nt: TGCGCCAGCAGGGGCGGCGTGAGGAGCGGCACCGGGGAGCTGTTTTTT; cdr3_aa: CASRGGVRSGTGELFF
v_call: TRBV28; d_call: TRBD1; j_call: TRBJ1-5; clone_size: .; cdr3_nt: TGTGCCAGCAGTTTCTCCGACAGGGGTTCAACTCAGCCCCAGCATTTT; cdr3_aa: CASSFSDRGSTQPQHF
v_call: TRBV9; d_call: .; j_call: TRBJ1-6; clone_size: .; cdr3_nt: TGTGCCAGCAGCCCCGAGAGAGGCTCACCCCTCCACTTT; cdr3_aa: CASSPERGSPLHF
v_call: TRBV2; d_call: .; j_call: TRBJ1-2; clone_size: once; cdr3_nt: TGTGCCAGCACCCTATGGGGGTTAGGAAACTATGGCTACACCTTC; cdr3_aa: CASTLWGLGNYGYTF
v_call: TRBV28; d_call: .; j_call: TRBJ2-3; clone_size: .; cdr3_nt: TGTGCCAGCAGTTTATGGATACCAGTTGAGGGGCTAGGCACAGATACGCAGTATTTT; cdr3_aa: CASSLWIPVEGLGTDTQYF
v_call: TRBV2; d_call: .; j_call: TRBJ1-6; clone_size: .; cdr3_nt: TGTGCCAGCAGGAAGGGAACTTACTATAATTCACCCCTCCACTTT; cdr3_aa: CASRKGTYYNSPLHF
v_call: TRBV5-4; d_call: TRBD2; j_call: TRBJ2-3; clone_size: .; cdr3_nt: TGTGCCAGCAGCTCCTACGGGGGGGCCCGGGCAGATACGCAGTATTTT; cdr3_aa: CASSSYGGARADTQYF
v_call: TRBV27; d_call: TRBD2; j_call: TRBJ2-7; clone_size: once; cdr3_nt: TGTGCCAGCAGTTTTTACATTGGGACTAGCGGGAGTTACGAGCAGTACTTC; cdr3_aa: CASSFYIGTSGSYEQYF
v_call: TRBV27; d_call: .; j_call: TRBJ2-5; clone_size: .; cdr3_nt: TGTGCCAGCAGTGCCGTGACCGCGGGGAAGGAGACCCAGTACTTC; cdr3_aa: CASSAVTAGKETQYF